Listed below are T cell receptor beta chains from one sample, sequenced in a study of blood T cell repertoires in COVID-19. Data came from immunoSEQ multiplex PCR; TCRdb stores just in-frame clones and leaves some out. Of around 130,000 clones in the sample, around four fifths were seen once. Sequencing used peripheral blood. The origin of the receptors is a human donor in a cohort sampled during active COVID-19. Both conserved end residues are part of each CDR3. A D gene is named only where the DNA matches it firmly. Rows give clone size only sometimes, using once, few, many, or a class for an expanded clone.

v_call,d_call,clone_size,j_call,cdr3_nt,cdr3_aa
TRBV7-8,.,.,TRBJ2-2,TGTGCCAGCAGCTCGCCAGAACTACAGGGTCCCACGATCACCGGGGAGCTGTTTTTT,CASSSPELQGPTITGELFF
TRBV6-5,TRBD1,.,TRBJ1-5,TGTGCCAGCGGACAGGGTGATCGTCAGCCCCAGCATTTT,CASGQGDRQPQHF
TRBV19,TRBD1,.,TRBJ1-5,TGTGCCAGTAGAACAGGGGATCGCAATCAGCCCCAGCATTTT,CASRTGDRNQPQHF
TRBV27,TRBD1,few,TRBJ2-1,TGTGCCAGCAGAGATGGACAGGGGCAAACCTACAATGAGCAGTTCTTC,CASRDGQGQTYNEQFF
TRBV27,TRBD2,.,TRBJ2-1,TGTGCCAGCAGGAGGACTAGCGGGGGGGTGGGTAATGAGCAGTTCTTC,CASRRTSGGVGNEQFF
TRBV4-2,TRBD1,.,TRBJ1-5,TGTGCCAGCAGCCAAGGAGACAGGGCTCAGCCCCAGCATTTT,CASSQGDRAQPQHF
TRBV28,.,.,TRBJ1-2,TGTGCCAGCAGTTTAGGTGGGGCAGGTGGCTACACCTTC,CASSLGGAGGYTF
TRBV19,TRBD1,.,TRBJ1-2,TGTGCCAGTAGTATAACTTCTTGGACAGGGGGCGCGTTAGGAGATGGCTACACCTTC,CASSITSWTGGALGDGYTF
TRBV9,.,.,TRBJ2-5,TGTGCCAGCAGCGTAGCCGGGGGTGAAGAGACCCAGTACTTC,CASSVAGGEETQYF
TRBV19,TRBD1,many,TRBJ1-2,TGTGCCAGCCGAAGGGGGGGACAGGGAAGTTCCTATGGCTACACCTTC,CASRRGGQGSSYGYTF
TRBV3-1/TRBV3-2,.,.,TRBJ1-1,TGTGCCAGCAGCCAAACAGGGATAGTATTCTTT,CASSQTGIVFF
TRBV2,.,.,TRBJ1-5,TGTGCCAGCAGTGCCCCACGGGGGGCCCGGGGCAATCAGCCCCAGCATTTT,CASSAPRGARGNQPQHF
TRBV5-1,.,.,TRBJ1-1,TGCGCCAGCAGCTTGTCACAGGTGAACACTGAAGCTTTCTTT,CASSLSQVNTEAFF
TRBV3-1/TRBV3-2,.,.,TRBJ1-1,TGTGCCAGCAGCCATATCCAGGGGAACACTGAAGCTTTCTTT,CASSHIQGNTEAFF
TRBV4-2,.,once,TRBJ1-2,TGTGCCAGCAGCCAAGATACTCTCAGGGTGGGCTATGGCTACACCTTC,CASSQDTLRVGYGYTF
TRBV29-1,TRBD1,.,TRBJ2-7,TGCAGCGTTGAGGTCGGGACAGGGGTCTACGAGCAGTACTTC,CSVEVGTGVYEQYF
TRBV11-3,.,.,TRBJ2-7,TGTGCCAGCAGCTTGGGGGGAACCGAGCAGTACTTC,CASSLGGTEQYF
TRBV4-1,TRBD2,.,TRBJ2-1,TGCGCCAGCAGCCAAGATGTGGAGCGGGGGGGCCTCCATGAGCAGTTCTTC,CASSQDVERGGLHEQFF
TRBV10-2,.,.,TRBJ2-5,TGCGCCAGCAGAAGAGAAGAGACCCAGTACTTC,CASRREETQYF
TRBV30,.,.,TRBJ1-6,TGTGCCTGGAGTGGTCGGGGGGATTCACCCCTCCACTTT,CAWSGRGDSPLHF
TRBV6-6,TRBD1,.,TRBJ2-2,TGTGCCAGCAGCCGAGTCGGCAGGGGGCGGTTAAGCACCGGGGAGCTGTTTTTT,CASSRVGRGRLSTGELFF
TRBV7-7,TRBD1,.,TRBJ2-1,TGTGCTAGCAGCTCGGGCAGGGGGTATGAGCAGTTCTTC,CASSSGRGYEQFF
TRBV4-2,.,.,TRBJ1-2,TGTGCCAGCAGCCAAGATCGAGGCAGGGGACGCCCTGAGTATGGCTACACCTTC,CASSQDRGRGRPEYGYTF
TRBV5-1,.,.,TRBJ2-1,TGCGCCAGCAGCTTGGAAGGAGCCCCGGGCTACAATGAGCAGTTCTTC,CASSLEGAPGYNEQFF
TRBV19,.,once,TRBJ1-5,TGTGCCAGTAGTATAGGTCGCGGGGCTAGCAATCAGCCCCAGCATTTT,CASSIGRGASNQPQHF
TRBV6-5,TRBD1,.,TRBJ1-2,TGTGCCAGCAGCCCGGGACAGGCAATTTATGGCTACACCTTC,CASSPGQAIYGYTF
TRBV4-2,TRBD2,.,TRBJ2-3,TGTGCCAGCAGCCAAGGGACTAGCGGGGGAGACCGCACAGATACGCAGTATTTT,CASSQGTSGGDRTDTQYF